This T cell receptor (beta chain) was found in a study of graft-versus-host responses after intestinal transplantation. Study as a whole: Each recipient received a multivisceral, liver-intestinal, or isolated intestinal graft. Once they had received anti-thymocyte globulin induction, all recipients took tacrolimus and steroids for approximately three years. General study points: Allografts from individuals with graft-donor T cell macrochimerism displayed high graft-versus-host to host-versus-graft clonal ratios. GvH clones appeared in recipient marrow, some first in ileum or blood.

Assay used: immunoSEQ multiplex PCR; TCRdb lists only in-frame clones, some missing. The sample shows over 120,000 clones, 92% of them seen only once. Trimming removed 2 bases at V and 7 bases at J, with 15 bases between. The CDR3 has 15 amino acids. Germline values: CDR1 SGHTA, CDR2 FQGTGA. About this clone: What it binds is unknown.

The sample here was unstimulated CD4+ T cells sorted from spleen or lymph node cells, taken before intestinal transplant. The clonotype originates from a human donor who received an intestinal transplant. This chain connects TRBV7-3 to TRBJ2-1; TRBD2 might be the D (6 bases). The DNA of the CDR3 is TGTGCCAGCAGCTTATCCCCAACGGGGAGGAATGAGCAGTTCTTC. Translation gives CASSLSPTGRNEQFF.